This T cell receptor (beta chain) is drawn from a study of identical twins' blood T cells. CDR3 length: 15 residues. Germline V gene data show CDR1 as LNHDA and CDR2 as SQIVND (reference sequence). Trimming pared 1 base from V and 4 bases from J, leaving 12 bases between. TCRdb reprocessed the 5' RACE reads via MiXCR and lists one record per CDR3 protein. The data show 350,000 to 400,000 distinct CDR3 sequences, with more than 25% seen just once and around 5.6% held by the top ten. The origin of this receptor is a woman aged 18-49 years in good health. The sequencing input was PBMCs. The chain uses TRBV19 and TRBJ2-3; possible D gene TRBD2, 6 bases. CDR3 bases: TGTGCCAGTAGTATAGTTGGAGGGAGAGCAGATACGCAGTATTTT. It codes for CASSIVGGRADTQYF.